This T cell receptor beta chain emerged from a study of control samples from healthy donors and cancer patients. In its sample, this clone was seen once. This table comes from immunoSEQ multiplex PCR, and its TCRdb copy is limited to in-frame clones, with some not included. The data contain 75,000 to 90,000 clones, around 89% of them singletons. This CDR3 spans 14 amino acids. V was pared by 4 bases and J by 9 bases, with 4 bases of the junction left unmatched. Germline values: CDR1 MRHNA, CDR2 SNTAGT. The sample taken for sequencing was blood. V usage is TRBV6-4 and J usage is TRBJ1-6, with TRBD1 identical over 9 bases. The clonotype originates from a man aged 50 to 60 in good health. The CDR3 loop reads CASSGQGVGSPLHF. CDR3 sequence (DNA): TGTGCCAGCAGTGGACAGGGGGTAGGTTCACCCCTCCACTTT.